This T cell receptor (beta chain) derives from a study of T cells in tuberculosis. Cells were sorted from thawed PBMC rested overnight and stained with GMM-loaded CD1B tetramer, viability dye and anti-CD3. The lipid loaded on the CD1B tetramers was C32 glucose monomycolate from Rhodococcus equi. From each donor, 95,000 to 100,000 tetramer-negative cells were sorted. Study outcomes and limitations: Some low-affinity tetramer-binding T cells may be absent from this sample.

TCR-alpha and TCR-beta chains were sequenced unpaired. Only in-frame clones appear in the TCRdb table, and some are missing; sequencing was by immunoSEQ multiplex PCR. The sample has 55,000 to 60,000 clones; around 90% are singletons. CDR3 size: 14 residues. Trimming left V 1 base short and J 2 bases short, with 9 bases between. Per the germline V gene, CDR1 is LGHNA and CDR2 is YSLEER. The gene calls are TRBV4-3 and TRBJ2-7; D gene uncertain. This TCR derives from an adult woman with latent tuberculosis. The material sequenced was CD1b-GMM tetramer-negative cells sorted from PBMCs. The chain's CDR3 is CASSQGHRAYEQYF. The CDR3 DNA reads as TGCGCCAGCAGCCAAGGCCACAGAGCCTACGAGCAGTACTTC.